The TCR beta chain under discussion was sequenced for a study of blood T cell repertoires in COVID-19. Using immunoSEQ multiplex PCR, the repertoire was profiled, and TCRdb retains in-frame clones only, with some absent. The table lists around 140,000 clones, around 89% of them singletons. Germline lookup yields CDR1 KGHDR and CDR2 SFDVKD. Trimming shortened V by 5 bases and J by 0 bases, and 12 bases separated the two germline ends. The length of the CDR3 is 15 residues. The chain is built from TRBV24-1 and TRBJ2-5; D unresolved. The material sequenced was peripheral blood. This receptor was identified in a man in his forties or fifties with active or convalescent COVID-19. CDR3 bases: TGTGCCACCAGTGGCGGCAACCCGTACCAAGAGACCCAGTACTTC. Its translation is CATSGGNPYQETQYF.